This TCR beta chain emerged from a study of T cell clonality in common variable immunodeficiency. The study, taken as a whole, reports: Compared with healthy controls, CVID subjects showed increased TCRbeta clonality, mostly in about a third. Patient heterogeneity in the CVID cohort limited correlations between repertoire features and clinical complications. In common variable immunodeficiency, TCR beta chains reportedly carried fewer deletions and N-nucleotide insertions. Compared with controls, CVID subjects had fewer shared TCRbeta clones.

V lost 4 bases to trimming and J lost 3 bases, with 7 bases between them. CDR1 is LNHDA and CDR2 is SQIVND in the germline V gene (reference sequence). The CDR3 is 12 residues long. The protocol was immunoSEQ multiplex PCR, while the TCRdb copy is restricted to in-frame clones and leaves out a portion. There are about 35,000 clones in the sample, none observed a single time. This clone was counted ten times or more. Its antigen is unknown. The read finishes 3 residues shy of the CDR3 end, and the germline J gene is used to complete it. The sequence derives from a human donor with common variable immunodeficiency. The chain couples TRBV19 to TRBJ2-7, with a tentative D call TRBD2 (5 bases). Specimen: peripheral blood mononuclear cells. The CDR3 loop is CASSTEGYEQYF. The CDR3 DNA, read in part, is TGTGCCAGTAGTACTGAGGGCTACGAG.